Presented here are 14 T cell receptor beta chains from one specimen sequenced in a study of CD8+ T cells in alopecia areata (dated by TCRdb to the late 2010s). The time point label on this specimen signifies: baseline before oral tofacitinib. Libraries were constructed by the immunoSEQ multiplex PCR assay. RNA was extracted from all samples and reverse transcribed into cDNA as template for TCR sequencing. This is the immuneACCESS table as TCRdb keeps it, with only in-frame sequences that have V and J called. A part of the clones is gone; compared with another copy, unresolved V genes explain less than half, and the rest is unexplained. Here the sample has more than 110,000 clones; 58% occur a single time. The top ten constitute approximately 6.5% of the sample. The sample was CD4+ T cells sorted from blood, taken at week 0. These receptors were collected from a human donor with alopecia areata.

The gene calls are TRBV9 and TRBJ2-1, with D possibly being TRBD1 (6 bases). The germline V and J ends were trimmed by 1 base and 9 bases, with 11 bases remaining between them. Germline CDR1 SGDLS, CDR2 YYNGEE. The CDR3 length is 13 residues. CDR3 nucleotide sequence: TGTGCCAGCAGCGTACGCTCGACAGGTGAGCAGTTCTTC. Encoded protein: CASSVRSTGEQFF.

The chain employs TRBV5-1 and TRBJ2-5, with 7 nucleotides matching TRBD2. Losses at the gene ends were 0 bases for V and 4 bases for J; bases not matched to a gene: 6. The CDR3 extends over 15 amino acids. Germline values: CDR1 SGHRS, CDR2 YFSETQ. The CDR3 is CASSLGTSDGETQYF. The CDR3, as DNA: TGCGCCAGCAGCTTGGGTACTAGCGATGGAGAGACCCAGTACTTC.

This chain joins TRBV4-3 and TRBJ2-1, with unresolved D. This CDR3 comprises 16 residues. Germline lookup yields CDR1 LGHNA and CDR2 YSLEER. V lost 0 bases and J 4 bases, leaving 13 bases between the germline ends. CDR3 in amino acids: CASSQDKFGLYNEQFF. The CDR3 DNA follows: TGCGCCAGCAGCCAAGATAAATTCGGCCTATACAATGAGCAGTTCTTC.

The J gene is TRBJ2-2, the V gene TRBV9, with TRBD1 matching over 8 bases. V lost 4 bases to trimming and J lost 3 bases; unmatched junction nucleotides: 11. There are 17 residues in the CDR3. The germline gives CDR1 SGDLS, CDR2 YYNGEE. As DNA, the CDR3 is TGTGCCAGCAGCCGACAGGGGCATTCCCGAGACACCGGGGAGCTGTTTTTT. This translates into CASSRQGHSRDTGELFF.

The chain couples TRBV7-2 to TRBJ2-7; D unclear. Germline CDR1 reads SGHTA; CDR2 reads FQGNSA. This CDR3 has 14 amino acids. V dropped 0 bases and J dropped 3 bases, with 9 bases sitting between them. CDR3 nucleotide sequence: TGTGCCAGCAGCTTAGCTTCCGCCGGCTACGAGCAGTACTTC. Protein product: CASSLASAGYEQYF.

The J gene is TRBJ1-4, the V gene TRBV2; D unresolved. Germline values: CDR1 SNHLY, CDR2 FYNNEI. The CDR3 is 16 amino acids. V was trimmed by 0 bases and J by 3 bases, leaving 11 bases between them. The CDR3 DNA follows: TGTGCCAGCAGTGAAGCAAGGGCTGGGGCTAATGAAAAACTGTTTTTT. Residues: CASSEARAGANEKLFF.

This clone was counted once. This chain joins TRBV5-4 and TRBJ2-2; D might be TRBD2 (5 bases). Germline V lookup: CDR1 SGHNT, CDR2 YYREEE (reference sequence). This CDR3 has 17 amino acids. V was trimmed by 4 bases and J by 0 bases, leaving 16 bases between them. Here the CDR3 DNA reads TGTGCCAGCAGCCCACACCCGGGGAATACGAACACCGGGGAGCTGTTTTTT. Translation gives CASSPHPGNTNTGELFF.

There are a few counts of this clone. This rearrangement joins TRBV5-1 to TRBJ2-7, with D perhaps being TRBD1 or TRBD2 (5 bases each). The CDR3 has 16 amino acids. V lost 0 bases to trimming and J lost 0 bases, with 13 bases between them. Germline CDR1 and CDR2: SGHRS and YFSETQ. In DNA, the CDR3 is TGCGCCAGCAGCTTGGCTTGGGGCGGGTCCTCCTACGAGCAGTACTTC. Protein product: CASSLAWGGSSYEQYF.

This chain connects TRBV27 to TRBJ1-5; TRBD1 aligns across 9 bases. The J segment lost 4 bases and the V segment lost 6 bases, leaving 7 bases of the junction unmatched. The CDR3 covers 15 residues. CDR1 is MNHEY and CDR2 is SMNVEV in the germline V gene (reference sequence). The CDR3 DNA sequence: TGTGCCAGCAGCCCCCGGGACAGGGATAATCAGCCCCAGCATTTT. Translation: CASSPRDRDNQPQHF.

The V call is TRBV4-1, the J call TRBJ2-7; weak D call: TRBD2 (7 bases). This CDR3 is built from 14 residues. The V and J ends lost 2 bases and 3 bases respectively, with 11 bases between them. Germline CDR1 and CDR2: MGHRA and YSYEKL. Written as DNA, the CDR3 is TGCGCCAGCAGCCAACCCGGGGGGCTCTACGAGCAGTACTTC. The encoded protein is CASSQPGGLYEQYF.

Concerning this clone itself: The same CDR3 also results from other DNA sequences found in this sample. The chain recombines TRBV29-1 with TRBJ1-4; D is possibly TRBD1 (5 bases). Germline V gene sequence: CDR1 SQVTM, CDR2 ANQGSEA. V was cut by 4 bases and J by 5 bases, with 8 bases left in between. This CDR3 contains 12 residues. In DNA form, the CDR3 reads TGCAGCGTTGGGGGCGGGAATGAAAAACTGTTTTTT. Translating it yields CSVGGGNEKLFF.

The chain carries TRBV6-5 and TRBJ2-5; the D is unclear. This CDR3 spans 11 amino acids. Germline V lookup: CDR1 MNHEY, CDR2 SVGAGI. The V gene lost 1 base and the J gene lost 7 bases, with 4 bases spanning the gap. Here the CDR3 reads CASSYYGTQYF. In DNA, the CDR3 is TGTGCCAGCAGTTACTATGGGACCCAGTACTTC.

The chain recombines TRBV29-1 with TRBJ1-1, with TRBD1 matching 7 bases. CDR1 and CDR2 from the germline V gene are SQVTM and ANQGSEA. The CDR3 covers 13 residues. V shed 6 bases and J 5 bases; nucleotides not matched to a gene: 9. In DNA, the CDR3 is TGCAGCGTCCAAAGGGGGCAAGGGACTGAAGCTTTCTTT. Encoded protein: CSVQRGQGTEAFF.

This clone was recorded a few times. The chain has TRBV4-1 and TRBJ2-5; the match to TRBD2 covers 8 bases. Germline values: CDR1 MGHRA, CDR2 YSYEKL. CDR3 size: 15 residues. J was trimmed by 2 bases and V by 4 bases; bases with no gene match: 6. The CDR3 is CASSRLLAVQETQYF. The CDR3 DNA reads as TGCGCCAGCAGCCGGTTACTAGCGGTTCAAGAGACCCAGTACTTC.